This T cell receptor beta chain came from a study of T cell repertoires in cytomegalovirus infection. On the study more broadly: In public TCR beta signatures, there were indications of both CMV infection and matching HLA type.

A word on this clonotype: The antigen is unknown.

MiXCR, applied by TCRdb to the reads, yields one record per CDR3 protein. The sample carries 450,000 to 650,000 distinct CDR3 sequences, almost 40% recorded once. Trimming shortened V by 4 bases and J by 4 bases, and 11 bases separated the two germline ends. This CDR3 contains 13 residues. Germline V lookup: CDR1 SGHDT, CDR2 YYEEEE. General observations from the study: The ex vivo response was dominated by HLA-C-restricted CMV-specific TCR beta clonotypes. Carriers of CMV plus the relevant HLA were identified by cumulative public TCR beta family frequency.

The rearrangement joins TRBV5-6 to TRBJ1-2; D possibly corresponds to TRBD1 (5 bases). Material: cultured PBMCs, obtained from culture after CMV antigen stimulation. The receptor comes from a human donor in good health (CMV status not recorded). Some clones in this sample may be carry-over from other donors' samples. The CDR3 DNA sequence: TGTGCCAGCAGCCTAGGGGTGATCTATGGCTACACCTTC. Protein sequence: CASSLGVIYGYTF. Looking up the rest from reference TRBV5-6 and TRBJ1-2 gives the full variable domain: DAGVTQSPTHLIKTRGQQVTLRCSPKSGHDTVSWYQQALGQGPQFIFQYYEEEERQRGNFPDRFSGHQFPNYSSELNVNALLLGDSALYLCASSLGVIYGYTFGSGTRLTVV.